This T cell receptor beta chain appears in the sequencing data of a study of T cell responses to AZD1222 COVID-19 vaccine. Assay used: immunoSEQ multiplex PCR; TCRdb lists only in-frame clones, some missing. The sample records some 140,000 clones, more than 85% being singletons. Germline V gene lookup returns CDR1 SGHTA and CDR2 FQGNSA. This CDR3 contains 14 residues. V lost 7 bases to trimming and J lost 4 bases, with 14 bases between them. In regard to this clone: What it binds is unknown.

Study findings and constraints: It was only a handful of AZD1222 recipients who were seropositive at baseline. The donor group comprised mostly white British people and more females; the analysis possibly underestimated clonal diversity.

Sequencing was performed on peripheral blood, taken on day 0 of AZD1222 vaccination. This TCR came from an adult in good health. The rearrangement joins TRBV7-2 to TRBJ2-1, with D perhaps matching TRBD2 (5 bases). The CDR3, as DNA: TGTGCCAGCATCCCGGACTTATATTACAATGAGCAGTTCTTC. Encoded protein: CASIPDLYYNEQFF.